The 27 T cell receptor beta chains presented below share a single source sample, sequenced in a study of cytomegalovirus exposure and HLA in healthy donors. Primers for the PCR totalled 60 Vbeta and 13 Jbeta. Here immunoSEQ multiplex PCR was the method, and the copy in TCRdb shows in-frame clones only, minus some. The sample includes about 140,000 clones, about 80% of them seen just once. The sample comprised PBMCs. All receptors come from a woman in her thirties or forties in good health and CMV-seropositive.

A single count supports this clone. This chain links TRBV6-6 with TRBJ2-5, with TRBD2 identical over 11 bases. Judging by the DNA end, TRBJ2-7 fits better; the J call may be wrong. Germline loops: CDR1 MNHNY, CDR2 SVGAGI (reference sequence). The CDR3 length is 15 residues. This CDR3 reads CASSLAGTSGGEQYF. DNA of the CDR3: TGTGCCAGCAGTCTCGCCGGGACTAGCGGTGGCGAGCAGTACTTC.

The chain recombines TRBV6-4 with TRBJ2-3, with 10 positions matching TRBD2. V was pared by 9 bases and J by 1 base, with 7 bases of the junction left unmatched. The CDR3 covers 15 residues. The V gene's germline CDR1 is MRHNA and CDR2 SNTAGT. In DNA, the CDR3 is TGTGCCAGGGCAGCGGGAGGGCCGGGCACAGATACGCAGTATTTT. It translates to CARAAGGPGTDTQYF.

The genes are TRBV6-5 and TRBJ2-1, with a tentative D call TRBD2 (6 bases). CDR1 and CDR2 (germline): MNHEY, SVGAGI. There are 15 residues in the CDR3. V was shortened by 6 bases and J by 0 bases, with 12 bases between the two germline ends. CDR3 bases: TGTGCCAGCAGAGTAGCGGCCCCCTCCTACAATGAGCAGTTCTTC. This gives the protein CASRVAAPSYNEQFF.

The chain recombines TRBV27 with TRBJ2-7; 11 positions match TRBD2. The CDR3 loop spans 14 amino acids. Germline CDR1 MNHEY, CDR2 SMNVEV (reference sequence). The trim removed 6 bases at V and 4 bases at J, leaving 5 bases unmatched. CDR3 in amino acids: CASSLTSGSYEQYF. CDR3 nucleotide sequence: TGTGCCAGCAGCTTAACTAGCGGGAGTTACGAGCAGTACTTC.

The rearrangement uses TRBV5-1 and TRBJ2-1; the match to TRBD2 covers 11 bases. V shed 0 bases, J shed 9 bases, and the junction held 5 bases outside the gene matches. The CDR3 is 15 residues long. Germline V gene sequence: CDR1 SGHRS, CDR2 YFSETQ. CDR3: CASSLVGLAGGEQFF. CDR3 bases: TGCGCCAGCAGCTTGGTTGGGCTAGCGGGAGGTGAGCAGTTCTTC.

The chain joins TRBV18 to TRBJ2-7; a weak D match, TRBD2 (6 bases). Deletions cut 6 bases from V and 0 bases from J, with 18 bases between. CDR1 KGHSH and CDR2 LQKENI come from the germline V gene. CDR3 length: 16 amino acids. The CDR3 DNA is TGTGCCAGCTCTGCCGGGAGCGCGGCCATCTCCTACGAGCAGTACTTC. This sequence encodes CASSAGSAAISYEQYF. Variable domain in full (rest from reference TRBV18 and TRBJ2-7): NAGVMQNPRHLVRRRGQEARLRCSPMKGHSHVYWYRQLPEEGLKFMVYLQKENIIDESGMPKERFSAEFPKEGPSILRIQQVVRGDSAAYFCASSAGSAAISYEQYFGPGTRLTVT.

V is TRBV11-1 and J is TRBJ2-3; weak D call: TRBD2 (5 bases). The germline CDR1 and CDR2 sequences are SGHAT and FQDESV (reference sequence). The CDR3 loop spans 14 amino acids. Trimming pared 0 bases from V and 11 bases from J, leaving 15 bases between. In DNA, the CDR3 is TGTGCCAGCAGCTTAGCGGAGGCCCCTTACGGGCAGTATTTT. Its protein is CASSLAEAPYGQYF.

The chain is built from TRBV9 and TRBJ1-2; 9 bases are shared with TRBD1. The CDR3 is 14 residues long. CDR1 is SGDLS, CDR2 YYNGEE, per germline. V trimming: 4 bases; J trimming: 8 bases; junction bases outside the gene matches: 9. The CDR3 DNA is TGTGCCAGCAGCACACAGGGGGCTAAGGAAGGCTACACCTTC. Protein sequence: CASSTQGAKEGYTF.

This rearrangement joins TRBV11-3 to TRBJ1-6; D ambiguous. Per germline, CDR1 SGHNT and CDR2 YENEEA. The CDR3 consists of 14 residues. The V end lost 5 bases, the J end lost 10 bases, and 15 bases lay between the germline ends. CDR3 loop: CASSPEERESPLHF. CDR3 coding DNA: TGTGCCAGCAGCCCGGAAGAAAGGGAGTCACCCCTCCACTTT.

There are a few counts of this clone. The chain carries TRBV5-1 and TRBJ2-2; no firm D call. V lost 0 bases and J lost 6, with 6 bases in between. The CDR3 contains 13 residues. Germline CDR1 SGHRS, CDR2 YFSETQ. Here the CDR3 DNA reads TGCGCCAGCAGCTTGGGAGAATCCGGGGAGCTGTTTTTT. As protein: CASSLGESGELFF.

The gene calls are TRBV7-9 and TRBJ2-3, with D tentatively TRBD2 (6 bases). V lost 3 bases, J lost 1 base, and 11 bases lay in between. From germline, CDR1 is SEHNR and CDR2 FQNEAQ (reference sequence). The CDR3 runs 15 residues. The CDR3 reads CASSLTGAGTDTQYF. CDR3 DNA sequence: TGTGCCAGCAGCTTGACGGGAGCGGGCACAGATACGCAGTATTTT.

The V gene is TRBV5-1, the J gene TRBJ2-7, with 8 bases matching TRBD2. Germline V gene sequence: CDR1 SGHRS, CDR2 YFSETQ. V shed 0 bases and J 3 bases; nucleotides not matched to a gene: 14. The CDR3 has 18 residues. The CDR3 loop reads CASSLGFSGGTLGYEQYF. DNA of the CDR3: TGCGCCAGCAGCTTGGGATTCAGCGGGGGCACCCTTGGCTACGAGCAGTACTTC.

J is TRBJ2-3 and V is TRBV7-9; 7 nucleotides match TRBD2. J lost 3 bases, V lost 4 bases, and 7 bases had no gene match. This CDR3 spans 15 amino acids. CDR1 is SEHNR and CDR2 is FQNEAQ in the germline V gene (reference sequence). As DNA, the CDR3 is TGTGCCAGCAGCTCATTGGCGGGAGTGACAGATACGCAGTATTTT. Encoded protein: CASSSLAGVTDTQYF. Based on the CDR3 plus reference TRBV7-9 and TRBJ2-3, the full variable domain is DTGVSQNPRHKITKRGQNVTFRCDPISEHNRLYWYRQTLGQGPEFLTYFQNEAQLEKSRLLSDRFSAERPKGSFSTLEIQRTEQGDSAMYLCASSSLAGVTDTQYFGPGTRLTVL.

CDR3 loop: CASGLAGGNEQFF. The CDR3 coding sequence is TGCGCCAGTGGACTAGCGGGAGGGAATGAGCAGTTCTTC. This sequence joins TRBV10-2 and TRBJ2-1; 15 nucleotides agree with TRBD2. The CDR3 sequence is 13 residues long. Germline CDR1 is WSHSY and CDR2 is SAAADI. After removal of 9 bases from V and 7 bases from J, the junction contained 1 base not matched to a gene.

The chain is built from TRBV11-3 and TRBJ2-7; 9 nucleotides match TRBD1. CDR1 is SGHNT and CDR2 is YENEEA in the germline V gene. The CDR3 totals 12 residues. J was trimmed by 11 bases and V by 4 bases; bases with no gene match: 6. Here the CDR3 reads CASSSRTGEKYF. In DNA form, the CDR3 reads TGTGCCAGCAGCTCCAGGACAGGGGAAAAGTACTTC.

Notes on this clone: At one boundary the junction diverges from the germline segment, which might be a read error. This chain uses TRBV7-7 with TRBJ2-1; D perhaps matches TRBD2 (5 bases). The CDR3 sequence is 15 residues long. In germline, CDR1 is SSHAT, CDR2 FNYEAQ (reference sequence). This chain's CDR3 is CASSLSEGPYNEQFF. DNA for the CDR3: TGTGCTAGCAGCTTATCAGAGGGCCCCTACAATGAGCAGTTCTTC.

This clone was observed a few times. This rearrangement joins TRBV9 to TRBJ1-6; the D gene is possibly TRBD1 (5 bases). This CDR3 has 15 amino acids. The germline gives CDR1 SGDLS, CDR2 YYNGEE. With 3 bases removed from V and 5 bases from J, the gap between germline ends came to 12 bases. CDR3 sequence (DNA): TGTGCCAGCAGCGAAGGTCCGGGGGATAATTCACCCCTCCACTTT. Translated, it gives CASSEGPGDNSPLHF.

The V gene is TRBV5-1, the J gene TRBJ1-6, with 8 positions matching TRBD1. V trimming: 3 bases; J trimming: 8 bases; junction bases outside the gene matches: 1. There are 13 residues in the CDR3. Germline V gives CDR1 SGHRS, CDR2 YFSETQ. The CDR3 protein is CASSWGQDSPLHF. CDR3 DNA: TGCGCCAGCAGCTGGGGACAGGATTCACCCCTCCACTTT.

The chain has TRBV9 and TRBJ1-2; the D gene is possibly TRBD1 (6 bases). The germline V gene has CDR1 SGDLS and CDR2 YYNGEE. Trimming stripped 0 bases from V and 2 bases from J, with 11 bases between. This CDR3 is built from 15 residues. The CDR3 is CASSVAHTGNYGYTF. For the CDR3, the DNA is TGTGCCAGCAGCGTAGCCCACACAGGGAACTATGGCTACACCTTC.

This clone was counted a few times. The chain couples TRBV5-6 to TRBJ2-5, with 10 bases matching TRBD2. The J call is doubtful: the DNA matches TRBJ2-7 better. Germline-derived CDR1 and CDR2 are SGHDT and YYEEEE. There are 16 residues in the CDR3. The CDR3 nucleotides read TGTGCCAGCAGCTTGGGGCCAGCGGGAGGGCTGTACGAGCAGTACTTC. It is translated as CASSLGPAGGLYEQYF.

This clone has a single count. The rearrangement joins TRBV2 to TRBJ1-2; D uncertain. Germline V gene lookup returns CDR1 SNHLY and CDR2 FYNNEI. V was shortened by 2 bases and J by 1 base, with 5 bases between the two germline ends. This CDR3 comprises 13 residues. The CDR3 sequence: CASSEQINYGYTF. The CDR3 DNA is TGTGCCAGCAGTGAACAGATTAACTATGGCTACACCTTC.

This clone has just one count. This chain links TRBV27 with TRBJ2-5; 8 bases agree with TRBD1. Germline V gene data show CDR1 as MNHEY and CDR2 as SMNVEV (reference sequence). The CDR3 is 18 amino acids. Germline trimming cut 2 bases from V and 4 bases from J; bases unmatched to any gene: 15. This chain's CDR3 is CASSLTWQRTGIIETQYF. The CDR3 bases are TGTGCCAGCAGTTTAACCTGGCAGAGGACAGGGATTATAGAGACCCAGTACTTC.

DNA for the CDR3: TGCGCCAGCAGCACAGGGACTAGCGGGACCCAAGAGACCCAGTACTTC. Its protein is CASSTGTSGTQETQYF. The chain carries TRBV5-1 and TRBJ2-5, with 13 bases fitting TRBD2. Germline assignment: CDR1 SGHRS and CDR2 YFSETQ. The V gene end was trimmed by 4 bases and the J gene end by 1 base; junction bases not matched to a gene: 4. The CDR3 has 16 residues. The full variable domain, rest sourced from reference TRBV5-1 and TRBJ2-5, is KAGVTQTPRYLIKTRGQQVTLSCSPISGHRSVSWYQQTPGQGLQFLFEYFSETQRNKGNFPGRFSGRQFSNSRSEMNVSTLELGDSALYLCASSTGTSGTQETQYFGPGTRLLVL.

The DNA for the CDR3 is TGTGCCAGCAGGTTCGGGGGGGCCTCTGGAAACACCATATATTTT. Amino acid sequence: CASRFGGASGNTIYF. This rearrangement joins TRBV28 to TRBJ1-3; a weak D match, TRBD1 (6 bases). V lost 6 bases and J lost 0, with 12 bases in between. CDR3 length equals 15 residues. CDR1 is MDHEN, CDR2 SYDVKM, per germline.

The CDR3 here is CASSFLLRSNQPQHF. DNA for the CDR3: TGTGCCAGCAGTTTTCTCCTACGGAGCAATCAGCCCCAGCATTTT. The J gene is TRBJ1-5, the V gene TRBV28; D remains ambiguous. The germline V gene has CDR1 MDHEN and CDR2 SYDVKM. This CDR3 contains 15 residues. Trimming cost V 3 bases and J 1 base, with 10 bases left between them.

This clone has only a few counts. V gene TRBV6-5 combines with J gene TRBJ2-7, with a possible D match to TRBD2 (5 bases). The V end was cut by 6 bases, the J end by 2 bases, with 14 bases between. The CDR3 totals 14 residues. Germline values: CDR1 MNHEY, CDR2 SVGAGI. CDR3 in amino acids: CASSDRGAPYEQYF. CDR3 in DNA: TGTGCCAGCAGCGATCGGGGAGCCCCCTACGAGCAGTACTTC.

The chain combines TRBV7-8 with TRBJ2-7, with a possible D match to TRBD2 (6 bases). V was trimmed by 3 bases and J by 1 base, leaving 13 bases between them. The CDR3 has 15 residues. Germline values: CDR1 SGHVS, CDR2 FQNEAQ. The CDR3 reads CASSFPSGLSYEQYF. Here the CDR3 DNA reads TGTGCCAGCAGCTTTCCCTCGGGACTTTCCTACGAGCAGTACTTC.